A selection of T cell receptor beta chains follows, all from one sample in a study of T cells in Graves' hyperthyroidism and ophthalmopathy. TCRdb independently ran MiXCR on the multiplex PCR reads; one entry per CDR3 protein. The top ten hold around 20% of the sample, which has around 380,000 distinct CDR3 sequences, 13% seen once. The source material was blood. The receptors originated from a man aged 25 to 40 with Graves' hyperthyroidism that later progressed to Graves' ophthalmopathy. CDR3s leave out the opening cysteine and the closing phenylalanine or tryptophan.

TRBJ1-2,TRBV20-1,SAPGGGYT
TRBJ2-5,TRBV11-2,ASSLPRAGGTGETQY
TRBJ1-5,TRBV18,ASSPRGDQPQH
TRBJ2-3,TRBV7-7,ASSPRTGKDTDTQY
TRBJ1-5,TRBV5-1,ASSLGDINQPQH
TRBJ2-2,TRBV5-1,ASSQAVTGLKTGELF
TRBJ2-2,TRBV20-1,SARQGGSTGELF
TRBJ2-3,TRBV6-5,ASSSTRSGFTDTQY
TRBJ1-3,TRBV7-9,ASSSPTGGISGITIY
TRBJ1-3,TRBV7-6,ASSLVGWGDSGNTIY
TRBJ1-4,TRBV20-1,SARGTGNEKLF
TRBJ1-1,TRBV5-1,ASSLLYGTEAF
TRBJ1-1,TRBV7-3,ASSPGTTVEAF
TRBJ2-7,TRBV4-1,ASSPVHLTGAGYEQY
TRBJ1-3,TRBV12-3/TRBV12-4,ASSLARNTIY
TRBJ2-2,TRBV12-3/TRBV12-4,ASTLAGTSGGVTGELF
TRBJ1-5,TRBV5-5,ASSLVGTGPQPQH
TRBJ2-3,TRBV7-9,ASSLVVASDTQY
TRBJ1-1,TRBV2,ASSATEAF
TRBJ2-1,TRBV5-1,ASSTDRQGDFYNEQF
TRBJ2-7,TRBV20-1,SARDPSGSRGSYEQY
TRBJ2-3,TRBV10-1,ASSEWGQPTDTQY
TRBJ2-7,TRBV4-1,ASSPPGSSYEQY
TRBJ2-3,TRBV20-1,SAKVNTDTQY
TRBJ2-6,TRBV24-1,ATSDPGAGANVLT
TRBJ1-6,TRBV27,ASRAGGGNSPLH
TRBJ1-1,TRBV6-5,ASSYGLMDTEAF
TRBJ1-1,TRBV10-3,AISGGQGSTEAF
TRBJ1-3,TRBV29-1,SVFAWGSGNTIY
TRBJ1-5,TRBV5-1,ASSLGGAQPQH
TRBJ2-7,TRBV2,ASRDLFRYEQY
TRBJ2-6,TRBV7-9,ASSHTGATGANVLT
TRBJ1-5,TRBV5-6,ASSALGVSNQPQH
TRBJ2-5,TRBV28,ASSTPGTGKETQY
TRBJ2-1,TRBV3-1,ASSLFRRLYNEQF
TRBJ1-1,TRBV29-1,SAGTGAEAF
TRBJ2-7,TRBV27,ASSLTSGGRLLEQY
TRBJ1-5,TRBV2,ASSETGGDQPQH
TRBJ1-1,TRBV18,ASSPSHGRYTEAF
TRBJ1-5,TRBV6-5,ASSYSGDNQPQH
TRBJ2-7,TRBV27,ASSISGGATYEQY
TRBJ2-2,TRBV9,ASSVHDRPGELF
TRBJ2-3,TRBV2,ATNVQGRDTQY
TRBJ2-6,TRBV18,ASQGSGANVLT
TRBJ2-1,TRBV5-1,ASSASGGANWNEQF
TRBJ2-3,TRBV11-2,ASSVGAGDTQY
TRBJ1-6,TRBV18,ASSPPGQTNSPLH
TRBJ2-1,TRBV28,ASSLYKIAGFNEQF
TRBJ1-1,TRBV28,ASSLHSGGRTEAF
TRBJ2-2,TRBV6-1,ASSYWDRGTGELF
TRBJ2-4,TRBV30,AWRTSGKNIQY